A single sample is the source of the 30 T cell receptor beta chains below, sequenced in a study of neurological immune-mediated disorders. Specified time point: longitudinal time-point 1 (baseline). Via MiXCR, TCRdb re-called the 5' RACE reads, giving one row per CDR3 protein. There are fewer than 55,000 distinct CDR3 sequences in the sample; roughly 10% occur only once, and roughly 1.6% lies in the top ten. The sample comprised PBMCs. These receptors came from a woman in her forties in good health.

The rearrangement uses TRBV10-3 and TRBJ1-1; possible D gene TRBD1, 5 bases. V was pared by 0 bases and J by 6 bases, with 11 bases between. Per germline, CDR1 ENHRY and CDR2 SYGVKD. The CDR3 sequence is 14 residues long. CDR3 amino acids: CAISESPTGAEAFF. The CDR3, as DNA: TGTGCCATCAGTGAGTCCCCAACGGGGGCTGAAGCTTTCTTT.

This clonotype has ten or more counts. This chain joins TRBV15 and TRBJ2-1; 7 bases fit TRBD2. Germline V CDR1 and CDR2: LNHNV, YYDKDF (reference sequence). This CDR3 is built from 15 residues. The junction had 4 bases not matched to a gene; V was cut back by 1 base and J by 4 bases. This chain's CDR3 is CATSRGTSVYNEQFF. CDR3 in DNA: TGTGCCACCAGCAGAGGAACTAGCGTGTACAATGAGCAGTTCTTC.

This clonotype was seen many times. The CDR3 protein is CASSLWPVGEQYF. CDR3 DNA: TGTGCCAGCAGCTTGTGGCCCGTGGGTGAGCAGTACTTC. This chain uses TRBV5-6 with TRBJ2-7; D remains unclear. CDR3 length equals 13 residues. Between the trimmed V and J ends, which lost 1 base and 7 bases, there was a span of 12 bases. In germline, CDR1 is SGHDT, CDR2 YYEEEE.

This clonotype was picked up many times. The CDR3 protein is CSARGDNLYGYTF. CDR3 sequence (DNA): TGCAGTGCTAGAGGGGACAATCTCTATGGCTACACCTTC. This chain links TRBV20-1 with TRBJ1-2, with a weak D call TRBD1 (6 bases). Germline lookup yields CDR1 DFQATT and CDR2 SNEGSKA (reference sequence). The V and J ends lost 1 base and 4 bases respectively, with 10 bases between them. The CDR3 totals 13 residues.

This clonotype was seen ten or more times. The J gene is TRBJ1-1, the V gene TRBV2; D not resolved. The CDR3 sequence is 14 residues long. CDR1 and CDR2 (germline): SNHLY, FYNNEI. The V and J ends lost 2 bases and 1 base respectively, with 8 bases between them. The CDR3 DNA follows: TGTGCCAGCAGTGAAAGTCCCCCGAACACTGAAGCTTTCTTT. Amino acid sequence: CASSESPPNTEAFF.

This clonotype occurred many times. The chain couples TRBV10-3 to TRBJ1-6; a weak D match, TRBD1 (6 bases). The CDR3 sequence is 15 residues long. Germline V CDR1 and CDR2: ENHRY, SYGVKD. V lost 2 bases, J lost 11 bases, and 16 bases lay in between. The CDR3 region has the DNA TGTGCCATCAGTGAGGGGTCGGGTACAGGGCCACCCCTCCACTTT. Encoded protein: CAISEGSGTGPPLHF.

The rearrangement uses TRBV9 and TRBJ1-2; the D is unclear. Germline-derived CDR1 and CDR2 are SGDLS and YYNGEE. There are 16 residues in the CDR3. The V end was cut by 3 bases, the J end by 1 base, with 16 bases between. Here the CDR3 reads CASSAPGPLHNYGYTF. CDR3 sequence (DNA): TGTGCCAGCAGCGCTCCGGGCCCACTACATAACTATGGCTACACCTTC.

This clonotype came up many times. V and J are TRBV6-5 and TRBJ2-7; 7 bases match TRBD2. Trimming removed 6 bases from V and 1 base from J; junction bases left unmatched: 12. This CDR3 comprises 16 residues. Germline V CDR1 and CDR2: MNHEY, SVGAGI. As DNA, the CDR3 is TGTGCCAGCAGCCCGATTGGTGCTAGCGGTTCCTACGAGCAGTACTTC. Its translation: CASSPIGASGSYEQYF.

This clonotype was found a few times. The chain employs TRBV25-1 and TRBJ2-1; 12 nucleotides align to TRBD2. Germline V gene lookup returns CDR1 MGHDK and CDR2 SYGVNS. J was trimmed by 1 base and V by 3 bases; bases with no gene match: 1. The CDR3 has 16 residues. CDR3 loop: CASSDTSGGSYNEQFF. CDR3 nucleotide sequence: TGTGCCAGCAGTGACACTAGCGGGGGGTCCTACAATGAGCAGTTCTTC.

This clonotype occurred many times. The chain links TRBV3-1 to TRBJ1-4; D is possibly TRBD1 (6 bases). In germline, CDR1 is LGHDT, CDR2 YNNKEL (reference sequence). This CDR3 is built from 14 residues. The V gene lost 4 bases and the J gene lost 8 bases, with 14 bases spanning the gap. The CDR3 spells CASSLSGVGEKLFF. The CDR3 bases are TGTGCCAGCAGCCTCTCAGGGGTGGGCGAAAAACTGTTTTTT.

This clonotype showed up many times. V usage is TRBV7-9 and J usage is TRBJ1-2; 8 bases are shared with TRBD1. Germline loops: CDR1 SEHNR, CDR2 FQNEAQ (reference sequence). The V and J ends lost 1 base and 3 bases, in that order; junction bases with no gene match: 4. CDR3 length equals 15 residues. The CDR3 spells CASSLVRGQDYGYTF. For the CDR3, the DNA is TGTGCCAGCAGCTTAGTTCGGGGACAGGACTATGGCTACACCTTC. The whole variable domain, filled in from reference TRBV7-9 and TRBJ1-2, reads DTGVSQNPRHKITKRGQNVTFRCDPISEHNRLYWYRQTLGQGPEFLTYFQNEAQLEKSRLLSDRFSAERPKGSFSTLEIQRTEQGDSAMYLCASSLVRGQDYGYTFGSGTRLTVV.

This clonotype is deemed medium-sized. The chain recombines TRBV20-1 with TRBJ2-4; possible D gene TRBD1, 5 bases. CDR1 and CDR2 from the germline V gene are DFQATT and SNEGSKA (reference sequence). This CDR3 comprises 12 residues. V shed 2 bases and J shed 6 bases, with 8 bases lying between them. The CDR3 DNA is TGCAGTGCTAGACCCCAGGGAAACATTCAGTACTTC. Residues: CSARPQGNIQYF.

The chain carries TRBV24-1 and TRBJ2-3, with 10 bases fitting TRBD2. Germline V lookup: CDR1 KGHDR, CDR2 SFDVKD. The J segment lost 0 bases and the V segment lost 4 bases, leaving 12 bases of the junction unmatched. CDR3 length equals 19 residues. Here the CDR3 DNA reads TGTGCCACCAGTGAGCCCGGTGGGAGCGGGAGGGGAAGCACAGATACGCAGTATTTT. This sequence encodes CATSEPGGSGRGSTDTQYF.

This clonotype was counted many times. This chain uses TRBV20-1 with TRBJ2-2; D remains unclear. Germline V gives CDR1 DFQATT, CDR2 SNEGSKA (reference sequence). Trimming pared 0 bases from V and 7 bases from J, leaving 9 bases between. CDR3 length: 13 amino acids. The CDR3 DNA is TGCAGTGCTAGAGATCTCTCGAGCGGGGAGCTGTTTTTT. This encodes CSARDLSSGELFF.

This clonotype was observed many times. The rearrangement joins TRBV20-1 to TRBJ2-7; D is unclear. The CDR3 consists of 15 residues. Trimming left V 3 bases short and J 0 bases short, with 15 bases between. Germline CDR1 is DFQATT and CDR2 is SNEGSKA (reference sequence). The CDR3 sequence: CSARVGDRLSYEQYF. The CDR3 coding sequence is TGCAGTGCTAGGGTAGGCGACCGTCTCTCCTACGAGCAGTACTTC.

This clonotype has at least ten counts. The V gene is TRBV6-2 or TRBV6-3, the J gene TRBJ1-1; D remains ambiguous. The CDR3 consists of 12 residues. Germline V gives CDR1 MNHEY, CDR2 SVGEGT. Trimming shortened V by 0 bases and J by 6 bases, and 5 bases separated the two germline ends. The CDR3 loop is CASSYSGSEAFF. The CDR3 region has the DNA TGTGCCAGCAGTTACTCGGGATCTGAAGCTTTCTTT.

This clonotype has at least ten counts. V and J are TRBV20-1 and TRBJ2-1, with 9 positions matching TRBD1. This CDR3 is 14 amino acids long. Germline assignment: CDR1 DFQATT and CDR2 SNEGSKA (reference sequence). The V gene end was trimmed by 1 base and the J gene end by 6 bases; junction bases not matched to a gene: 4. The CDR3 DNA follows: TGCAGTGCTAGAGCAGGGACAGGGACCAATGAGCAGTTCTTC. Translating gives CSARAGTGTNEQFF.

The chain combines TRBV12-3 or TRBV12-4 with TRBJ1-1; a weak D match, TRBD1 (5 bases). V was cut by 8 bases and J by 7 bases, with 14 bases left in between. This CDR3 spans 12 amino acids. The CDR3 is CASCKTEYEAFF. The CDR3 bases are TGTGCCAGCTGTAAGACAGAATATGAAGCTTTCTTT.

This clonotype was observed at least ten times. The chain recombines TRBV7-3 with TRBJ2-2; the D gene is possibly TRBD2 (6 bases). The CDR3 totals 15 residues. The germline CDR1 and CDR2 sequences are SGHTA and FQGTGA. The V gene lost 2 bases and the J gene lost 6 bases, with 13 bases spanning the gap. The CDR3, as DNA: TGTGCCAGCAGCTTAGGAGGGGCGATCCCCGGGGAGCTGTTTTTT. Its protein is CASSLGGAIPGELFF.

The CDR3 nucleotides are TGTGCCACCAGCACAGGGGGGGCACTCACTGAAGCTTTCTTT. This gives the protein CATSTGGALTEAFF. The genes are TRBV15 and TRBJ1-1; 7 nucleotides agree with TRBD1. J gave up 4 bases and V 4 bases, and 6 bases lay outside the gene matches. The germline V gene has CDR1 LNHNV and CDR2 YYDKDF (reference sequence). This CDR3 has 14 amino acids. Drawing the rest from reference TRBV15 and TRBJ1-1, the complete variable domain is DAMVIQNPRYQVTQFGKPVTLSCSQTLNHNVMYWYQQKSSQAPKLLFHYYDKDFNNEADTPDNFQSRRPNTSFCFLDIRSPGLGDTAMYLCATSTGGALTEAFFGQGTRLTVV.

This clonotype was found many times. The gene calls are TRBV5-1 and TRBJ1-3; no reliable D call. CDR1 is SGHRS, CDR2 YFSETQ, per germline. Trimming pared 4 bases from V and 0 bases from J, leaving 8 bases between. The CDR3 is 14 residues long. DNA for the CDR3: TGCGCCAGCAGCGTTGGAGTCTCTGGAAACACCATATATTTT. Protein: CASSVGVSGNTIYF. Looking up the rest from reference TRBV5-1 and TRBJ1-3 gives the full variable domain: KAGVTQTPRYLIKTRGQQVTLSCSPISGHRSVSWYQQTPGQGLQFLFEYFSETQRNKGNFPGRFSGRQFSNSRSEMNVSTLELGDSALYLCASSVGVSGNTIYFGEGSWLTVV.

There are many counts of this clonotype. The chain uses TRBV4-3 and TRBJ2-3; 7 bases match TRBD2. CDR3 length equals 20 residues. Germline CDR1 is LGHNA and CDR2 is YSLEER. Losses at the gene ends were 1 base for V and 6 bases for J; bases not matched to a gene: 22. In nucleotides, the CDR3 is TGCGCCAGCAGCCAAGTGACCATTTCAACTAGGAGGGAGGGCGGGGATACGCAGTATTTT. Translated, it gives CASSQVTISTRREGGDTQYF.

In this sample, this clonotype turned up many times. V usage is TRBV12-3 or TRBV12-4 and J usage is TRBJ1-2; D is perhaps TRBD1 (6 bases). V was pared by 0 bases and J by 7 bases, with 9 bases between. This CDR3 region has 13 residues. Written as DNA, the CDR3 is TGTGCCAGCAGTTTAGCGATAGGGGGTGGCTACACCTTC. It codes for CASSLAIGGGYTF.

The V gene is TRBV6-4, the J gene TRBJ2-2; D perhaps matches TRBD2 (5 bases). The length of the CDR3 is 16 residues. The germline gives CDR1 MRHNA, CDR2 SNTAGT. V was pared by 2 bases and J by 5 bases, with 15 bases between. The CDR3 sequence is CASSDGSPLGTGELFF. The CDR3 DNA reads TGTGCCAGCAGTGACGGGAGCCCCCTGGGGACCGGGGAGCTGTTTTTT.

This clonotype was observed many times. The gene calls are TRBV7-2 and TRBJ1-4; a possible D gene is TRBD1 (6 bases). Germline values: CDR1 SGHTA, CDR2 FQGNSA. CDR3 length: 17 amino acids. Between the trimmed V and J ends, which lost 0 bases and 2 bases, there was a span of 13 bases. CDR3 nucleotide sequence: TGTGCCAGCAGCTTAGCGCGCGGGCAGGGGACTAATGAAAAACTGTTTTTT. It specifies CASSLARGQGTNEKLFF. Filled out from reference TRBV7-2 and TRBJ1-4, the complete variable domain reads GAGVSQSPSNKVTEKGKDVELRCDPISGHTALYWYRQSLGQGLEFLIYFQGNSAPDKSGLPSDRFSAERTGGSVSTLTIQRTQQEDSAVYLCASSLARGQGTNEKLFFGSGTQLSVL.

This clonotype was detected many times. The genes are TRBV5-1 and TRBJ2-7, with TRBD2 identical over 7 bases. The germline CDR1 and CDR2 sequences are SGHRS and YFSETQ. Unmatched junction bases numbered 7, after V lost 7 bases and J lost 0 bases. The length of the CDR3 is 14 residues. CDR3 region: CASGSSGLSYEQYF. CDR3 nucleotides: TGCGCCAGCGGCTCTAGCGGCCTCTCCTACGAGCAGTACTTC. Looking up the rest from reference TRBV5-1 and TRBJ2-7 gives the full variable domain: KAGVTQTPRYLIKTRGQQVTLSCSPISGHRSVSWYQQTPGQGLQFLFEYFSETQRNKGNFPGRFSGRQFSNSRSEMNVSTLELGDSALYLCASGSSGLSYEQYFGPGTRLTVT.

At least ten counts were recorded for this clonotype. The chain couples TRBV20-1 to TRBJ2-1; 9 bases fit TRBD1. This CDR3 spans 13 amino acids. CDR1 is DFQATT and CDR2 is SNEGSKA in the germline V gene (reference sequence). J was trimmed by 4 bases and V by 4 bases; bases with no gene match: 2. This CDR3 is CSATGTGYNEQFF. The CDR3 DNA follows: TGCAGTGCTACCGGGACAGGGTACAATGAGCAGTTCTTC.

This clonotype was detected many times. This chain connects TRBV4-3 to TRBJ2-1, with 12 bases aligning to TRBD1. J was trimmed by 5 bases and V by 2 bases; bases with no gene match: 13. Germline lookup yields CDR1 LGHNA and CDR2 YSLEER. This CDR3 spans 19 amino acids. The CDR3 is CASSQPGTGGDLSNNEQFF. The CDR3 nucleotides read TGCGCCAGCAGCCAACCTGGGACAGGGGGCGATCTATCGAACAATGAGCAGTTCTTC.

Points on this clonotype: Germline and junction disagree at one end, which may indicate a read error. V gene TRBV11-1 combines with J gene TRBJ2-5, with D possibly TRBD1 on 6 matching bases. The CDR3 has 13 residues. Germline-derived CDR1 and CDR2 are SGHAT and FQDESV (reference sequence). The CDR3 spells CANSLGQQDTQYF. CDR3 DNA: TGTGCCAACAGCTTAGGACAGCAAGATACCCAGTACTTC.

This clonotype was seen ten or more times. The chain couples TRBV5-1 to TRBJ2-1; 9 nucleotides agree with TRBD1. CDR3 length: 16 amino acids. Per the germline V gene, CDR1 is SGHRS and CDR2 is YFSETQ. V was clipped by 4 bases and J by 2 bases; unmatched bases: 7. The CDR3 reads CASSPLRTGAYNEQFF. In DNA form, the CDR3 reads TGCGCCAGCAGCCCGCTCCGGACAGGGGCCTACAATGAGCAGTTCTTC.